Listed below are T cell receptor beta chains from one sample, sequenced in a study of PD-1 blockade in classical Hodgkin lymphoma. Sequencing was performed with immunoSEQ multiplex PCR; in TCRdb, only in-frame clones are kept and a portion is missing. The table has 20,000 to 25,000 clones, over 65% seen once. The sample consisted of peripheral blood mononuclear cells (PBMCs), taken before the fourth cycle of nivolumab. These TCRs come from a human donor with classical Hodgkin lymphoma. Both conserved end residues are trimmed from each CDR3.

TRBJ2-7 TRBV29-1 SVDGGGRYEQY
TRBJ1-5 TRBV28 ASSPGQPQH
TRBJ1-5 TRBV4-1 ASSQDNDQPQH
TRBJ1-2 TRBV30 AWKAANYGYT
TRBJ1-1 TRBV29-1 SATISAEAF
TRBJ2-1 TRBV5-1 ASSSLSPGTGNEQF
TRBJ2-7 TRBV18 ASSPTTGGSSSYEQY
TRBJ1-6 TRBV6-8 ASSYAEGSSYNSPLH
TRBJ2-5 TRBV16 ASSQSRQQETQY
TRBJ2-7 TRBV6-1 ASSALLAGPHSYEQY
TRBJ1-4 TRBV2 ASSADTPTATNEKLF
TRBJ2-2 TRBV7-2 ASSLTGSAGELF
TRBJ2-3 TRBV4-1 ASSQGNADTQY
TRBJ2-7 TRBV27 ASSSELREQY
TRBJ2-7 TRBV2 ASSEAATFSGTSSYEQY
TRBJ2-5 TRBV7-6 ASSRDITSVETQY
TRBJ2-3 TRBV28 ASSLWGSTDTQY
TRBJ1-4 TRBV29-1 SVESHNEKLF
TRBJ2-7 TRBV19 ASSTDSYGPYEQY
TRBJ1-1 TRBV18 ASSRDKGTAFKAF
TRBJ1-1 TRBV5-5 ASRTSLDRGPAEAF
TRBJ2-7 TRBV10-1 ASSGTNSYEQY
TRBJ1-5 TRBV10-1 ANADTDSNQPQH
TRBJ2-1 TRBV9 ASSPALAISYNEQF
TRBJ1-2 TRBV30 AWRTPGGTGYT
TRBJ2-2 TRBV9 ASSVDRNTGELF
TRBJ1-2 TRBV6-1 ASAPFLNGYT
TRBJ2-2 TRBV27 ASKGGVNTGELF
TRBJ2-3 TRBV7-3 ASSPLGEVADTQY
TRBJ2-1 TRBV6-4 ASREGCGSLPYNEQF
TRBJ1-1 TRBV7-6 ASSENNWGTEAF
TRBJ1-1 TRBV29-1 SVELNARQGDRAF
TRBJ2-3 TRBV30 AWSDPAGEPDTQY
TRBJ1-1 TRBV18 ASSPGLNTEAF
TRBJ2-7 TRBV7-9 ASSPVRLVNAEQY
TRBJ1-6 TRBV5-1 ASSFLTDSPLH
TRBJ1-4 TRBV27 ASSSGGLGEKLF
TRBJ1-2 TRBV14 ASSPDPGQSYGYT
TRBJ2-7 TRBV5-4 ASSLARGGTEQY
TRBJ1-4 TRBV5-1 ASSGGEPNEKLF